This TCR beta chain originates from a study of regulatory T cells in long-lasting Graves disease. The CDR3 is 16 amino acids. The germline V gene has CDR1 SGHTA and CDR2 FQGNSA. With V trimmed by 5 bases and J by 0 bases, 5 bases remained unmatched. As to time point: newly diagnosed GD, antithyroid drugs for less than 3 months. PBMCs were the source of the RNA used for TCR sequencing. Libraries of TCR beta came from iRepertoire HTBI primers plus Arm-PCR of CDR3 regions. TCRdb itself ran the multiplex PCR reads through MiXCR, one entry per CDR3 protein. The sample gives about 460,000 distinct CDR3 sequences, roughly 15% of which show up once; about a sixth is in the top ten. This clonotype appeared many times. Its target is not known. Regarding the study as a whole: The small sample size may have reduced accuracy.

A further study also used this sample, focusing on T cells in Graves' hyperthyroidism and ophthalmopathy. That work adds: The study based diagnoses on clinical symptoms, serum thyroxine and TRAb, thyroid ultrasound and orbital computed tomography.

This TCR was sampled from a woman aged 45-65 years with Graves disease. The V call is TRBV7-2, the J call TRBJ2-7; 12 bases are a match to TRBD2. The sample consisted of peripheral blood mononuclear cells (PBMCs), taken at new diagnosis, from a patient treated with antithyroid drugs. This chain's CDR3 is CASSAGLAGPSYEQYF. CDR3 in DNA: TGTGCCAGCAGCGCCGGACTAGCGGGACCCTCCTACGAGCAGTACTTC.